This is a list of T cell receptor beta chains from one sample in a study of cytomegalovirus exposure and HLA in healthy donors. Libraries were prepared by immunoSEQ multiplex PCR; TCRdb keeps only in-frame clonotypes and omits some of them. The table has about 130,000 clones, about three quarters seen once. The sequenced material came from PBMCs. These receptors all stem from a human donor in good health. Both conserved end residues are part of each CDR3. The D gene is left open where the match is weak. Expanded clones are given a class, and other clones once, few, many or no size at all.

d_call | cdr3_length | clone_size | j_call | v_call | cdr3_nt | cdr3_aa
NA | 14 | few | TRBJ1-3 | TRBV5-1 | TGCGCCAGCAGCTTTACAGGCTCTGGAAACACCATATATTTT | CASSFTGSGNTIYF
NA | 15 | NA | TRBJ1-2 | TRBV28 | TGTGCCAGCAGTACCCCTAGCGAGGAGAACTATGGCTACACCTTC | CASSTPSEENYGYTF
NA | 14 | NA | TRBJ2-7 | TRBV6-5 | TGTGCCAGCAGTTACACTAGAACAGGGTACGAGCAGTACTTC | CASSYTRTGYEQYF
NA | 18 | NA | TRBJ2-3 | TRBV19 | TGCGCCAGTAGTAGGACTCGTCCCGACTCGCCTCACACAGATACGCAGTATTTT | CASSRTRPDSPHTDTQYF
NA | 14 | few | TRBJ1-1 | TRBV6-1 | TGTGCCAGCACCAACTGGGCAGAGAACACTGAAGCTTTCTTT | CASTNWAENTEAFF
TRBD2 | 15 | NA | TRBJ2-1 | TRBV5-1 | TGCGCCAGCTCCTACCCAGGACTAGCTCCCAATGAGCAGTTCTTC | CASSYPGLAPNEQFF
TRBD2 | 15 | NA | TRBJ2-1 | TRBV9 | TGTGCCAGCAGCGATAGCGGGGGTGCCTACAATGAGCAGTTCTTC | CASSDSGGAYNEQFF
NA | 11 | NA | TRBJ1-2 | TRBV5-1 | TGCGCCAGCAGCTTATTGGGGCAGAACACCTTC | CASSLLGQNTF
NA | 14 | NA | TRBJ2-3 | TRBV5-6 | TGTGCCAGCAGCTTGGTAACTGGGCCCGATACGCAGTATTTT | CASSLVTGPDTQYF
TRBD1 | 13 | once | TRBJ2-7 | TRBV15 | TGTGCCACCTCTCCGGGACAGTCCTACGAGCAGTACTTC | CATSPGQSYEQYF
TRBD2 | 14 | NA | TRBJ2-3 | TRBV12-5 | TGTGCTAGTGGCCTGGGAGGGTTCACAGATACGCAGTATTTT | CASGLGGFTDTQYF
TRBD1 | 14 | NA | TRBJ2-1 | TRBV5-1 | TGCGCCAGCAGAGGGACAGGTGGCTACAATGAGCAGTTCTTC | CASRGTGGYNEQFF
NA | 12 | NA | TRBJ2-7 | TRBV5-1 | TGCGCCAGCAGCCTGGACTTATACGAGCAGTACTTC | CASSLDLYEQYF
NA | 13 | NA | TRBJ1-1 | TRBV18 | TGTGCCAGCTCCTCCGGGGGGGAGAGTGAAGCTTTCTTT | CASSSGGESEAFF
NA | 13 | once | TRBJ2-3 | TRBV2 | TGTGCCAGCGGTGGCGGGGCCCAAGGGACGCAGTATTTT | CASGGGAQGTQYF
TRBD1 | 15 | NA | TRBJ2-2 | TRBV11-2 | TGTGCCAGCAGGACAGTTAGGGGGCCGACCGGGGAGCTGTTTTTT | CASRTVRGPTGELFF
TRBD2 | 15 | NA | TRBJ2-1 | TRBV7-2 | TGTGCCAGCAGCTGGACTAGCGGGGGGTACAATGAGCAGTTCTTC | CASSWTSGGYNEQFF
TRBD1 | 13 | NA | TRBJ1-1 | TRBV28 | TGTGCCAGCAGACGACAGGGGGCCACTGAAGCTTTCTTT | CASRRQGATEAFF
TRBD2 | 16 | NA | TRBJ2-7 | TRBV7-2 | TGTGCCAGCAGCTTGGGGACTAGCGGGGGGGAATACGAGCAGTACTTC | CASSLGTSGGEYEQYF
NA | 13 | NA | TRBJ2-7 | TRBV7-9 | TGTTCCAGCAGCGCCGGAGGGGTTGGCGAGCAGTACTTC | CSSSAGGVGEQYF
TRBD1 | 15 | once | TRBJ1-2 | TRBV5-1 | TGCGCCAGCAGCCAGGACAGGGTCGGTCAGAGTGGCTACACCTTC | CASSQDRVGQSGYTF
NA | 12 | NA | TRBJ1-5 | TRBV10-3 | TGTGCCATCAGTGAAGCGGTTGAGCCCCAGCATTTT | CAISEAVEPQHF
TRBD1 | 15 | NA | TRBJ1-2 | TRBV6-5 | TGTGCCAGCAGTTACCAGGCGGGACAGTCTGGCCTCTACACCTTC | CASSYQAGQSGLYTF
TRBD2 | 13 | NA | TRBJ2-1 | TRBV2 | TGTGCCAGCACTAGCGGGGGCGGGAATGAGCAGTTCTTC | CASTSGGGNEQFF
TRBD2 | 14 | once | TRBJ2-3 | TRBV6-4 | TGTGCCAGCAGTGACTCTAGCGGGGGGGATACGCAGTATTTT | CASSDSSGGDTQYF
TRBD2 | 16 | NA | TRBJ2-7 | TRBV4-1 | TGCGCCAGCAGCCTGCTAGCGGGGGGAGTCTCCTACGAGCAGTACTTC | CASSLLAGGVSYEQYF
NA | 12 | few | TRBJ1-2 | TRBV10-3 | TGTGCCATCAGTGAAGGGGGGGTTGGCTACACCTTC | CAISEGGVGYTF
TRBD1 | 16 | NA | TRBJ2-5 | TRBV28 | TGTGCCAGCAGTTTTCTAACAGGGGGTAGAGGCGAGACCCAGTACTTC | CASSFLTGGRGETQYF
NA | 16 | NA | TRBJ1-5 | TRBV4-2 | TGTGCCAGCAGCCAAGGGGGGGGACTTAGCAATCAGCCCCAGCATTTT | CASSQGGGLSNQPQHF
TRBD1 | 16 | NA | TRBJ1-6 | TRBV7-9 | TGTGCCAGCAGTTATGACAGGGGCTTTCCGAATTCACCCCTCCACTTT | CASSYDRGFPNSPLHF
TRBD2 | 15 | NA | TRBJ2-3 | TRBV7-6 | TGTGCCAGCAGCGTCGGTGGGGGGGGAGGCGATACGCAGTATTTT | CASSVGGGGGDTQYF
NA | 15 | NA | TRBJ2-2 | TRBV9 | TGTGCCAGCAGCTTCCAGACAGGGAACACCGGGGAGCTGTTTTTT | CASSFQTGNTGELFF
TRBD1 | 15 | NA | TRBJ2-7 | TRBV6-1 | TGTGCCAGCAGTGAGGACAGGGGCGGGTACTACGAGCAGTACTTC | CASSEDRGGYYEQYF
TRBD1 | 14 | NA | TRBJ2-7 | TRBV2 | TGTGCCAGCAGTGACTGGACAGGGGCCTACGAGCAGTACTTC | CASSDWTGAYEQYF
TRBD2 | 16 | NA | TRBJ2-1 | TRBV6-4 | TGTGCCAGCAGTGCGACCTCCGGGGGGGGCTACAATGAGCAGTTCTTC | CASSATSGGGYNEQFF
TRBD1 | 14 | NA | TRBJ1-2 | TRBV6-5 | TGTGCCAGCAGTCAAGGACAGGGACACTATGGCTACACCTTC | CASSQGQGHYGYTF
NA | 13 | few | TRBJ1-4 | TRBV29-1 | TGCAGCGGACAGGTAACAACGGGTGAAAAACTGTTTTTT | CSGQVTTGEKLFF
NA | 16 | NA | TRBJ2-6 | TRBV9 | TGTGCCAGCAGCGTAATGGGCAACCCTGGGGCCAACGTCCTGACTTTC | CASSVMGNPGANVLTF
NA | 16 | NA | TRBJ2-1 | TRBV6-1 | TGTGCCAGCAGTGAATGGTTGGTCAGGGGTACCAATGAGCAGTTCTTC | CASSEWLVRGTNEQFF
TRBD2 | 15 | NA | TRBJ2-3 | TRBV5-1 | TGCGCCAGCAGCCGGGAGCGGGGGACTCGGGATACGCAGTATTTT | CASSRERGTRDTQYF
NA | 15 | NA | TRBJ2-7 | TRBV7-9 | TGTTCCAGCAGCTTTGAACAGGGTGGGACCTACGAGCAGTACTTC | CSSSFEQGGTYEQYF
TRBD1 | 15 | NA | TRBJ1-2 | TRBV6-1 | TGTGCCAGCAGTGATTCACCACAGGGGGCGCAGGGCTACACCTTC | CASSDSPQGAQGYTF
NA | 13 | NA | TRBJ1-1 | TRBV5-6 | TGTGCCAGCAGCTTGTTAAAGAACACTGAAGCTTTCTTT | CASSLLKNTEAFF
NA | 15 | few | TRBJ1-1 | TRBV12-2 | TGTGCAAGTCGCTTAGCGCATCACAGTTTCACTGAAGCTTTCTTT | CASRLAHHSFTEAFF
NA | 14 | NA | TRBJ2-2 | TRBV5-1 | TGCGCCAGCCGCACGGGGTCGAACACCGGGGAGCTGTTTTTT | CASRTGSNTGELFF
NA | 13 | NA | TRBJ2-3 | TRBV7-8 | TGTGCCACCGAGGTAGCTAGCACAGATACGCAGTATTTT | CATEVASTDTQYF
TRBD2 | 16 | NA | TRBJ2-1 | TRBV10-2 | TGCGCCAGCAGCGATGCTAGCGGAGGAACCTACAATGAGCAGTTCTTC | CASSDASGGTYNEQFF
TRBD1 | 14 | NA | TRBJ1-1 | TRBV6-6 | TGTGCCAGCAGGACCGACAGGGTGAACACTGAAGCTTTCTTT | CASRTDRVNTEAFF
NA | 13 | once | TRBJ2-3 | TRBV2 | TGTGCCAGCAGTGAGGAGGCCACAGATACGCAGTATTTT | CASSEEATDTQYF
TRBD2 | 16 | NA | TRBJ2-1 | TRBV7-9 | TGTTCCAGCAGCCCTAGCGGGGGGACCTCCTACAATGAGCAGTTCTTC | CSSSPSGGTSYNEQFF
TRBD2 | 15 | NA | TRBJ2-5 | TRBV27 | TGTGCCAGCAGTCAGACTAGCGGGGGGTTCGAGACCCAGTACTTC | CASSQTSGGFETQYF
NA | 11 | NA | TRBJ1-2 | TRBV29-1 | TGCAGCGCCGGGGTTGCGGATGGCTACACCTTC | CSAGVADGYTF
NA | 13 | NA | TRBJ2-7 | TRBV11-2 | TGTGCCAGCCTAGTCGGGGGCTCCTACGAGCAGTACTTC | CASLVGGSYEQYF
TRBD2 | 18 | NA | TRBJ2-1 | TRBV15 | TGTGCCACCAGCAGAGGCTATAGCGGGGGGTCAGAACCCAATGAGCAGTTCTTC | CATSRGYSGGSEPNEQFF
TRBD1 | 16 | NA | TRBJ1-1 | TRBV6-1 | TGTGCCAGCAGTGGATTACAGGGGGCGGGGAGCCATGAAGCTTTCTTT | CASSGLQGAGSHEAFF